This is a list of T cell receptor beta chains from one sample in a study of blood T cell repertoires in COVID-19. Measured with immunoSEQ multiplex PCR; TCRdb has only the in-frame clones, and not every one. The sample comprises 220,000 or so clones, more than 85% of which are singletons, and 0.82% rests with the top ten. The sample taken for sequencing was peripheral blood. The source of these receptors is a man aged 55 to 70 with COVID-19, enrolled during active disease. Each CDR3 is given with its conserved first and last residue. The D gene is left open where the match is weak. Clone size appears in some rows only: once, few, many, or a class for an expanded clone.

v_call: TRBV19; j_call: TRBJ1-4; clone_size: -; d_call: -; cdr3_nt: TGTGCCAGTAGTATTCCGGGGGGGACGGAAAAACTGTTTTTT; cdr3_aa: CASSIPGGTEKLFF
v_call: TRBV19; j_call: TRBJ1-1; clone_size: -; d_call: -; cdr3_nt: TGTGCCAGCACCCTCCGGCAGGGACAGAACACTGAAGCTTTCTTT; cdr3_aa: CASTLRQGQNTEAFF
v_call: TRBV4-1; j_call: TRBJ1-1; clone_size: once; d_call: -; cdr3_nt: TGCGCCAGCAGCCAATCCTACCAGAACACTGAAGCTTTCTTT; cdr3_aa: CASSQSYQNTEAFF
v_call: TRBV6-5; j_call: TRBJ2-1; clone_size: -; d_call: TRBD2; cdr3_nt: TGTGCCAGCAGTTACTCCAGCGGGATGGGCGCCAATGAGCAGTTCTTC; cdr3_aa: CASSYSSGMGANEQFF
v_call: TRBV6-6; j_call: TRBJ2-1; clone_size: -; d_call: TRBD2; cdr3_nt: TGTGCCAGCATCACTAGCGGCCTCTCCTACAATGAGCAGTTCTTC; cdr3_aa: CASITSGLSYNEQFF
v_call: TRBV5-1; j_call: TRBJ2-3; clone_size: -; d_call: -; cdr3_nt: TGCGCCAGCAGCCGGGCGGGACAGAGCACAGATACGCAGTATTTT; cdr3_aa: CASSRAGQSTDTQYF
v_call: TRBV10-1; j_call: TRBJ1-2; clone_size: -; d_call: -; cdr3_nt: TGCGCCAGCAGTCCGGTCGGACATAACTATGGCTACACCTTC; cdr3_aa: CASSPVGHNYGYTF
v_call: TRBV10-3; j_call: TRBJ2-7; clone_size: -; d_call: -; cdr3_nt: TGTGCCATCAGTGAGTTTGGGGCCTCGGCCGAGCAGTACTTC; cdr3_aa: CAISEFGASAEQYF
v_call: TRBV7-6; j_call: TRBJ1-1; clone_size: few; d_call: TRBD1; cdr3_nt: TGTGCCAGCAGCTCGGGGACAGGGGCGGACACTGAAGCTTTCTTT; cdr3_aa: CASSSGTGADTEAFF
v_call: TRBV5-1; j_call: TRBJ1-1; clone_size: few; d_call: -; cdr3_nt: TGCGCCAGCAGCTTTCGGAGAGACACTGAAGCTTTCTTT; cdr3_aa: CASSFRRDTEAFF
v_call: TRBV6-6; j_call: TRBJ2-7; clone_size: -; d_call: TRBD2; cdr3_nt: TGTGCCAGCAGCCCCAGGACTAGCGGTTCCTACGAGCAGTACTTC; cdr3_aa: CASSPRTSGSYEQYF
v_call: TRBV5-1; j_call: TRBJ2-1; clone_size: -; d_call: TRBD2; cdr3_nt: TGCGCCAGCAGCTTATCGACTAGCGGCCTATACAATGAGCAGTTCTTC; cdr3_aa: CASSLSTSGLYNEQFF
v_call: TRBV5-6; j_call: TRBJ2-2; clone_size: -; d_call: -; cdr3_nt: TGTGCCAGCAGCTTGGTTGGCGGAGCCGGGGAGCTGTTTTTT; cdr3_aa: CASSLVGGAGELFF
v_call: TRBV7-9; j_call: TRBJ2-7; clone_size: -; d_call: TRBD2; cdr3_nt: TGTGCCAGCAGCCCGAGCGGGGGAACCTACGAGCAGTACTTC; cdr3_aa: CASSPSGGTYEQYF
v_call: TRBV15; j_call: TRBJ2-5; clone_size: -; d_call: -; cdr3_nt: TGTGCCACCAGCAGAGATAATACCCAGTACTTC; cdr3_aa: CATSRDNTQYF
v_call: TRBV4-1; j_call: TRBJ2-7; clone_size: -; d_call: TRBD1; cdr3_nt: TGCGCCAGCAGCCAAGAAGGACAGGGGTTGACCTACGAGCAGTACTTC; cdr3_aa: CASSQEGQGLTYEQYF
v_call: TRBV5-4; j_call: TRBJ1-6; clone_size: once; d_call: -; cdr3_nt: TGTGCCAGCAGCCCCCGAGCAGGGTCCTACTATAATTCACCCCTCCACTTT; cdr3_aa: CASSPRAGSYYNSPLHF
v_call: TRBV28; j_call: TRBJ2-1; clone_size: few; d_call: -; cdr3_nt: TGTGCCAGCAGTAGAACAGGTGGGGCTCCTTACAATGAGCAGTTCTTC; cdr3_aa: CASSRTGGAPYNEQFF
v_call: TRBV12-3/TRBV12-4; j_call: TRBJ2-1; clone_size: -; d_call: -; cdr3_nt: TGTGCCAGCAGTTTAGCCCGAACTAGTGAGCAGTTCTTC; cdr3_aa: CASSLARTSEQFF
v_call: TRBV13; j_call: TRBJ2-7; clone_size: -; d_call: -; cdr3_nt: TGTGCCAGCAGCCACAGGTTGGGGGAGCAGTACTTC; cdr3_aa: CASSHRLGEQYF
v_call: TRBV21-1; j_call: TRBJ2-2; clone_size: -; d_call: -; cdr3_nt: TGTGCCAGCAGCCTCAAAGGGGAGGAAACAACCGGGGAGCTGTTTTTT; cdr3_aa: CASSLKGEETTGELFF
v_call: TRBV2; j_call: TRBJ1-6; clone_size: -; d_call: TRBD1; cdr3_nt: TGTGCCAGCAGGGGGACAGTTAGTAATTCACCCCTCCACTTT; cdr3_aa: CASRGTVSNSPLHF
v_call: TRBV19; j_call: TRBJ1-1; clone_size: once; d_call: -; cdr3_nt: TGTGCCAGTCTTGAACTGCCATCTGAAGCTTTCTTT; cdr3_aa: CASLELPSEAFF
v_call: TRBV5-6; j_call: TRBJ1-1; clone_size: -; d_call: TRBD1; cdr3_nt: TGTGCCAGCAGCTTGGGACAGGGGGTGGTTAGGACTGAAGCTTTCTTT; cdr3_aa: CASSLGQGVVRTEAFF
v_call: TRBV11-3; j_call: TRBJ1-3; clone_size: -; d_call: -; cdr3_nt: TGTGCCAGCACACAAGATGCGGGATCTCTGGGAGGAAACACCATATATTTT; cdr3_aa: CASTQDAGSLGGNTIYF
v_call: TRBV7-9; j_call: TRBJ2-7; clone_size: few; d_call: TRBD1; cdr3_nt: TGTGCCAGCAGTCCAGGGGGCGAGCAGTACTTC; cdr3_aa: CASSPGGEQYF
v_call: TRBV5-1; j_call: TRBJ2-7; clone_size: -; d_call: TRBD2; cdr3_nt: TGCGCCAGCAGCTTGCGACTAGCGGGAGGCGAGCAGTACTTC; cdr3_aa: CASSLRLAGGEQYF
v_call: TRBV7-9; j_call: TRBJ2-3; clone_size: -; d_call: TRBD2; cdr3_nt: TGTGCCAGCAGCTCTCGACTAGCGGGAGGGCCTAGAGATACGCAGTATTTT; cdr3_aa: CASSSRLAGGPRDTQYF
v_call: TRBV5-4; j_call: TRBJ2-2; clone_size: -; d_call: TRBD2; cdr3_nt: TGTGCCAGCAGCCCGGGGACTAGCGGGGGGGCCGACACCGGGGAGCTGTTTTTT; cdr3_aa: CASSPGTSGGADTGELFF
v_call: TRBV2; j_call: TRBJ1-2; clone_size: -; d_call: -; cdr3_nt: TGTGCCAGCAGTCGCCCGGGGGGTAGCTATGGCTACACCTTC; cdr3_aa: CASSRPGGSYGYTF
v_call: TRBV30; j_call: TRBJ1-2; clone_size: -; d_call: TRBD1; cdr3_nt: TGTGCCTGGAGTTTCACAGGGGAACGGGGCTACACCTTC; cdr3_aa: CAWSFTGERGYTF
v_call: TRBV7-9; j_call: TRBJ2-3; clone_size: -; d_call: -; cdr3_nt: TGTGCCAGCAGCACTCCCCGCCGGGGAGCCACAGATACGCAGTATTTT; cdr3_aa: CASSTPRRGATDTQYF
v_call: TRBV28; j_call: TRBJ1-1; clone_size: -; d_call: -; cdr3_nt: TGTGCCAGCAGTTCTCGACAGATTGAAGCTTTCTTT; cdr3_aa: CASSSRQIEAFF
v_call: TRBV4-3; j_call: TRBJ1-5; clone_size: -; d_call: -; cdr3_nt: TGCGCCAGCAGCCAAGATGGAGTTCGTGGGGGCGAGCCCCAGCATTTT; cdr3_aa: CASSQDGVRGGEPQHF
v_call: TRBV6-5; j_call: TRBJ1-4; clone_size: -; d_call: TRBD1; cdr3_nt: TGTGCCAGCAGTAGGAACAGGGGTCGTAGAGAAAAACTGTTTTTT; cdr3_aa: CASSRNRGRREKLFF
v_call: TRBV9; j_call: TRBJ2-2; clone_size: -; d_call: -; cdr3_nt: TGTGCCAGCAGCGTAGGTCCAGACACCGGGGAGCTGTTTTTT; cdr3_aa: CASSVGPDTGELFF
v_call: TRBV18; j_call: TRBJ1-1; clone_size: -; d_call: -; cdr3_nt: TGTGCCAGCTCGCCCAACCAAGGCGGGGGCACTGAAGCTTTCTTT; cdr3_aa: CASSPNQGGGTEAFF
v_call: TRBV7-2; j_call: TRBJ1-6; clone_size: -; d_call: TRBD1; cdr3_nt: TGTGCCAGCAGCGCCCGGACAGGGCGGGATTCACCCCTCCACTTT; cdr3_aa: CASSARTGRDSPLHF
v_call: TRBV4-1; j_call: TRBJ1-5; clone_size: -; d_call: TRBD1; cdr3_nt: TGCGCCAGCAGCCGACCGGGACAGGAGAACAATCAGCCCCAGCATTTT; cdr3_aa: CASSRPGQENNQPQHF
v_call: TRBV30; j_call: TRBJ2-7; clone_size: -; d_call: TRBD1; cdr3_nt: TGTGCCTGGAAGAGTTCCGGGACAGGGCAGTACGAGCAGTACTTC; cdr3_aa: CAWKSSGTGQYEQYF
v_call: TRBV3-1/TRBV3-2; j_call: TRBJ1-1; clone_size: -; d_call: TRBD1; cdr3_nt: TGTGCCAGTCAACCACAGGGGGCTGTGGTTAGCACTGAAGCTTTCTTT; cdr3_aa: CASQPQGAVVSTEAFF
v_call: TRBV9; j_call: TRBJ2-7; clone_size: -; d_call: -; cdr3_nt: TGTGCCAGCAGCGTAGGGACACCCCCCTACGAGCAGTACTTC; cdr3_aa: CASSVGTPPYEQYF
v_call: TRBV12-3/TRBV12-4; j_call: TRBJ1-5; clone_size: -; d_call: TRBD1; cdr3_nt: TGTGCCAGCAGGGGACAGGTCGGCCAGCCCCAGCATTTT; cdr3_aa: CASRGQVGQPQHF